This TCR beta chain was captured by sequencing in a study of OX40 agonist ivuxolimab in advanced cancers. Germline CDR1 ENHRY, CDR2 SYGVKD. The CDR3 extends over 14 amino acids. The ends lost 5 bases at V and 4 bases at J; junction bases unmatched: 6. This clone came up a few times. Libraries were prepared by immunoSEQ multiplex PCR; TCRdb keeps only in-frame clonotypes and omits some of them. The sample gives 98,000 or so clones, 70% to 85% of which show up once; approximately 1.5% is in the top ten. This receptor was taken from an adult with an advanced solid tumor such as melanoma, head and neck, liver or kidney cancer. Sample: CD4+ or CD8+ T cells sorted from blood, taken in a trial of the OX40 agonist ivuxolimab. The chain combines TRBV10-3 with TRBJ2-3; 7 bases agree with TRBD2. The CDR3 sequence: CAISTDSGADTQYF. The CDR3 coding sequence is TGTGCCATCAGTACCGACAGCGGGGCAGATACGCAGTATTTT.